Each of the 20 T cell receptor beta chains below was sequenced from the same sample in a study of CD8+ T cells in alopecia areata. Cells pooled from cutaneous lymph nodes were sorted on CD4, CD8alpha, NKG2D, NKG2ACE and other markers. In each case, RNA was isolated and then reverse transcribed into cDNA as the sequencing template. The method was immunoSEQ multiplex PCR; TCRdb's version includes in-frame clones alone and lacks a portion of them. Reported are 250,000 or so clones, none seen only once; the ten largest carry 1.2%. Sequenced input: CD4+ T cells sorted from a lymph node. All receptors derive from a C3H/HeJ mouse with alopecia areata. The strain is characterized by the MHC haplotype H2-k.

Only a few counts were recorded for this clone. Genes here carry mouse names. The read ends 4 residues early relative to the CDR3; the germline J gene fills the gap. The chain joins TRBV14 to TRBJ2-1; TRBD1 matches at 7 bases. Per the germline V gene, CDR1 is SGHDT and CDR2 is FRDEAV. The J segment lost 1 base and the V segment lost 4 bases, leaving 2 bases of the junction unmatched. This CDR3 spans 14 amino acids. Partial CDR3 DNA: TGTGCCAGCAGTCCGACAGGGAACTATGCT. Translated, it gives CASSPTGNYA. The full CDR3 reads CASSPTGNYAEQFF.

This clone was seen many times. Mouse gene names and germline throughout. The DNA ends 4 residues before the CDR3 does, and the rest of the CDR3 is filled in from the germline J gene. The chain employs TRBV14 and TRBJ2-3, with 8 bases that match TRBD2. Germline CDR1 SGHDT, CDR2 FRDEAV. V shed 7 bases and J 0 bases; nucleotides not matched to a gene: 1. The CDR3 is 13 amino acids. The CDR3 here is CASGGASAETLYF. CDR3 DNA (partial): TGTGCCAGCGGGGGGGCTAGTGCAGAA.

Notes on this clone: Gene names are mouse gene names. The read falls 4 residues short of the CDR3 end, and the missing part is taken from the germline J gene. The chain combines TRBV5 with TRBJ1-1, with a weak D call TRBD1 (5 bases). Trimming took 0 bases from V and 3 from J, leaving 11 bases between them. The CDR3 length is 15 residues. The V gene's germline CDR1 is LGHNA and CDR2 YNLKQL (reference sequence). The DNA read from the CDR3 is TGTGCCAGCAGCCAAGATCCAGGGAGGGACACA. Its protein is CASSQDPGRDT. The entire CDR3 is CASSQDPGRDTEVFF.

This clone was observed a handful of times. The gene names here belong to mouse. The CDR3 end is not reached by the read, which stops 4 residues before it; the germline J gene fills it in. This rearrangement joins TRBV19 to TRBJ2-2; 8 positions agree with TRBD1. CDR1 and CDR2 from the germline V gene are FNHDT and SITEND (reference sequence). With V trimmed by 3 bases and J by 6 bases, 7 bases remained unmatched. This CDR3 comprises 15 residues. Incomplete CDR3 DNA: TGTGCCAGCAGTAAGGAGGCAGGGGGCGCCGGG. Amino acids: CASSKEAGGAG. The entire CDR3 protein is CASSKEAGGAGQLYF. Using reference TRBV19 and TRBJ2-2 for the parts outside the CDR3, the full variable domain is GGIITQTPKFLIGQEGQKLTLKCQQNFNHDTMYWYRQDSGKGLRLIYYSITENDLQKGDLSEGYDASREKKSSFSLTVTSAQKNEMAVFLCASSKEAGGAGQLYFGEGSKLTVL.

Points on this clone: These gene names are mouse names. The sequence runs out 4 residues before the end of the CDR3; the remainder is reconstructed from the germline J gene. The chain is built from TRBV19 and TRBJ2-1, with D tentatively TRBD1 or TRBD2 (5 bases each). V was pared by 2 bases and J by 5 bases, with 5 bases between. This CDR3 region has 12 residues. From germline, CDR1 is FNHDT and CDR2 SITEND (reference sequence). CDR3 DNA (partial): TGTGCCAGCAGTATGGGGGATGCT. Translated, it gives CASSMGDA. The CDR3 in its entirety is CASSMGDAEQFF.

This clone has only a few counts. Genes and germline come from the mouse. Partial CDR3 DNA: TGTGCCAGCAGCCAAGAAGGGCAGGGGGCGAAC. The encoded protein is CASSQEGQGAN. The entire CDR3 protein reads CASSQEGQGANTLYF. The chain combines TRBV5 with TRBJ2-4, with 8 bases identical to TRBD1. The read terminates 4 residues ahead of where the CDR3 ends, so the germline J gene completes it. The CDR3 loop spans 15 amino acids. Germline V gene sequence: CDR1 LGHNA, CDR2 YNLKQL (reference sequence).

This clone was detected a few times. The genes and germline here are from mouse. The CDR3 extends 4 residues past the end of the read, so its final part is completed from the germline J gene. The rearrangement joins TRBV1 to TRBJ2-5; D is perhaps TRBD1 (6 bases). Germline values: CDR1 NSQYPW, CDR2 LRSPGD (reference sequence). This CDR3 is 15 amino acids long. CDR3 DNA, as far as it was read: TGCACCTGCAGTGGCCCCGGGACACGGAAAGAC. It specifies CTCSGPGTRKD. The whole CDR3 protein reads CTCSGPGTRKDTQYF.

With respect to this clone: Gene names denote mouse genes. The CDR3 end lies 4 residues beyond the end of the read and is filled in from the germline J gene. This chain uses TRBV1 with TRBJ2-7; tentative D call: TRBD2 (6 bases). CDR1 and CDR2 from the germline V gene are NSQYPW and LRSPGD (reference sequence). V was cut by 4 bases and J by 0 bases, with 10 bases left in between. This CDR3 has 14 residues. The CDR3 protein is CTCSETGSSYEQYF. CDR3 DNA, as far as it was read: TGCACCTGCAGTGAGACTGGTAGCTCCTAT.

Regarding this clone: Gene names follow the mouse nomenclature. The CDR3 goes on 4 residues after the read ends, and that part is filled in from the germline J gene. This chain links TRBV13-3 with TRBJ2-2; no clear D. The V gene's germline CDR1 is NNHDY and CDR2 SYVADS. Trimming stripped 4 bases from V and 1 base from J, with 5 bases between. The CDR3 is 13 amino acids. This CDR3 reads CASSLKNTGQLYF. CDR3 DNA (partial): TGTGCCAGCAGTCTTAAAAACACCGGG.

This clone has only a few counts. The gene symbols are mouse symbols. The read terminates 4 residues ahead of where the CDR3 ends, so the germline J gene completes it. The chain is built from TRBV1 and TRBJ2-5; 7 bases fit TRBD2. Germline loops: CDR1 NSQYPW, CDR2 LRSPGD (reference sequence). This CDR3 is 17 amino acids long. With V trimmed by 0 bases and J by 0 bases, 6 bases remained unmatched. The CDR3 spells CTCSADSGGVNQDTQYF. The sequenced part of the CDR3 DNA is TGCACCTGCAGTGCAGATAGCGGGGGGGTTAACCAAGAC.

Remarks on this clone: Germline and genes here are mouse. With the read ending 4 residues before the CDR3 end, the germline J gene is used to fill in that end. V gene TRBV1 combines with J gene TRBJ2-2; 9 nucleotides align to TRBD2. CDR1 and CDR2 (germline): NSQYPW, LRSPGD (reference sequence). The CDR3 length is 16 residues. The V and J ends lost 0 bases and 4 bases, in that order; junction bases with no gene match: 3. The sequenced part of the CDR3 DNA is TGCACCTGCAGTGCAGAGTGGGGGGGCGGCACCGGG. Residues: CTCSAEWGGGTG. The entire CDR3 sequence reads CTCSAEWGGGTGQLYF.

As concerns this clone: This may arise from a read error, as a much more abundant clone is one base away. The genes are named according to mouse. The CDR3 end falls 4 residues outside the read, so it is completed with the germline J gene. The V and J genes are TRBV19 and TRBJ2-3; maybe TRBD1 (6 bases). Trimming cost V 5 bases and J 0 bases, with 13 bases left between them. Germline V gene data show CDR1 as FNHDT and CDR2 as SITEND (reference sequence). The CDR3 is made up of 15 amino acids. CDR3 DNA (partial): TGTGCCAGCAGCCACGGGACAACTAGTGCAGAA. This sequence encodes CASSHGTTSAE. The whole CDR3 protein is CASSHGTTSAETLYF.

This clone was recorded a few times. Genes and germline are mouse. The read gets to within 4 residues of the CDR3 end, and the germline J gene fills in the rest. This chain uses TRBV5 with TRBJ2-3; a weak D match, TRBD2 (6 bases). CDR1 is LGHNA, CDR2 YNLKQL, per germline (reference sequence). This CDR3 is built from 16 residues. V was shortened by 0 bases and J by 3 bases, with 13 bases between the two germline ends. Incomplete CDR3 DNA: TGTGCCAGCAGCCAAGATAAAGACTGGAGGGCAGAA. It specifies CASSQDKDWRAE. The full CDR3 protein reads CASSQDKDWRAETLYF.

Of note for this clone: The gene names here belong to mouse. With the read ending 4 residues before the CDR3 end, the germline J gene is used to fill in that end. This chain connects TRBV5 to TRBJ1-2; D not resolved. V was clipped by 4 bases and J by 0 bases, with 6 bases between them. The CDR3 runs 13 residues. CDR1 and CDR2 from the germline V gene are LGHNA and YNLKQL (reference sequence). Incomplete CDR3 DNA: TGTGCCAGCAGCCGAACATCAAACTCC. As protein: CASSRTSNS. The entire CDR3 sequence reads CASSRTSNSDYTF.

There are a few counts of this clone. All gene names here are mouse names. The CDR3 extends 4 residues past the end of the read, so its final part is completed from the germline J gene. The chain links TRBV19 to TRBJ2-3; 7 positions agree with TRBD1. V was clipped by 6 bases and J by 0 bases; unmatched bases: 4. CDR1 and CDR2 from the germline V gene are FNHDT and SITEND (reference sequence). The length of the CDR3 is 14 residues. The DNA read from the CDR3 is TGTGCCAGCACCCGGGACAGTAGTGCAGAA. Its translation: CASTRDSSAE. The CDR3 reads in full as CASTRDSSAETLYF.

This clone was counted only a few times. Mouse germline and gene names are used. The CDR3 extends 4 residues past the end of the read, so its final part is completed from the germline J gene. The same CDR3 can be traced to other DNA sequences in this sample. V usage is TRBV1 and J usage is TRBJ2-7; 10 bases agree with TRBD1. The germline V gene encodes CDR1 NSQYPW and CDR2 LRSPGD (reference sequence). There are 13 residues in the CDR3. CDR3 sequence reads: CTCSGDRGDEQYF. CDR3 DNA, as far as it was read: TGCACCTGCAGTGGGGACAGGGGAGAT.

This clone was detected only a few times. The gene names here belong to mouse. The CDR3 extends 4 residues past the end of the read, so its final part is completed from the germline J gene. This chain links TRBV19 with TRBJ2-5; 8 nucleotides line up with TRBD2. The germline V gene encodes CDR1 FNHDT and CDR2 SITEND (reference sequence). This CDR3 is 14 amino acids long. CDR3 bases read: TGTGCCAGCAGTATCGGGGGGGCGCGAGAC. Protein sequence: CASSIGGARD. In full, the CDR3 is CASSIGGARDTQYF.

Comments on this clone: Germline and genes: mouse. The read comes to an end 4 residues before the CDR3 does, leaving the germline J gene to fill in the end. The rearrangement uses TRBV13-2 and TRBJ1-1; D is possibly TRBD1 (6 bases). Germline CDR1 reads NNHNN; CDR2 reads SYGAGS (reference sequence). This CDR3 region has 12 residues. CDR3 DNA, as far as it was read: TGTGCCAGCGGTGAGGACAGAACA. This sequence encodes CASGEDRT. The entire CDR3 protein is CASGEDRTEVFF.

About this clone itself: The gene symbols are mouse symbols. Read coverage stops 4 residues before the CDR3 terminus; the germline J gene supplies the remainder. The chain combines TRBV13-2 with TRBJ2-7; possible D gene TRBD1, 7 bases. V lost 5 bases and J 3 bases, leaving 15 bases between the germline ends. Germline CDR1 and CDR2: NNHNN and SYGAGS (reference sequence). This CDR3 is 14 amino acids long. CDR3 DNA, as far as it was read: TGTGCCAGCGGGGAGGGGGCTGGGCGCTAT. Its protein product is CASGEGAGRY. The whole CDR3 sequence is CASGEGAGRYEQYF.

For this clone: Genes here carry mouse names. The observed sequence ends 4 residues before the CDR3 terminus, with the missing tail filled in from the germline J gene. The chain carries TRBV19 and TRBJ2-7; 8 bases fit TRBD1. Germline V CDR1 and CDR2: FNHDT, SITEND (reference sequence). Trimming removed 1 base from V and 1 base from J; junction bases left unmatched: 4. The CDR3 has 15 residues. The CDR3 sequence is CASSIMQGASYEQYF. The DNA read from the CDR3 is TGTGCCAGCAGTATAATGCAGGGGGCATCCTAT.